The TCR beta chain under discussion was sequenced for a study of blood T cell repertoires in COVID-19. Overall study: T cells, B-cell-depleted T cells, or PBMCs provided the cDNA or gDNA that served as material.

In the study's own analysis: Reference gene primers were amplified, and this amplification served to estimate nucleated cell counts. Libraries were prepared by immunoSEQ multiplex PCR; TCRdb keeps only in-frame clonotypes and omits some of them. V and J calls plus clone size are reproduced from that table; the DNA served to infer D and trimming. The table lists tens of thousands of clones, roughly 85% of them singletons. The TCR originated in a human donor in a cohort sampled during active COVID-19. Sequencing was carried out using peripheral blood.

The CDR3 DNA sequence: TGTGCCAGCAGCCATGATGGACAGAATCAGCCCCAGCATTTT. This encodes CASSHDGQNQPQHF. The chain employs TRBV3-1 (or the pseudogene TRBV3-2) and TRBJ1-5, with a tentative D call TRBD1 (6 bases). V was shortened by 3 bases and J by 4 bases, with 10 bases between the two germline ends. CDR3 length: 14 residues. Germline lookup yields CDR1 LGHDT and CDR2 YNNKEL (reference sequence).